This entry describes one T cell receptor beta chain. The method was immunoSEQ multiplex PCR; TCRdb's version includes in-frame clones alone and lacks a portion of them. The sample gives some 110,000 clones, more than 85% of which show up once; 4% to 5.5% is in the top ten. The source of the sample is a study of cytomegalovirus exposure and HLA in healthy donors. The CDR3 is made up of 14 amino acids. Germline V CDR1 and CDR2: SNHLY, FYNNEI. V was cut by 0 bases and J by 6 bases, with 11 bases left in between. The gene calls are TRBV2 and TRBJ1-2; D not resolved. The sequencing sample was made of PBMCs. This TCR derives from a young man in good health and CMV-seropositive. Here the CDR3 reads CASSEARGFDGYTF. For the CDR3, the DNA is TGTGCCAGCAGTGAAGCGCGGGGATTTGATGGCTACACCTTC.